This paragraph covers one TCR beta chain sequence. This CDR3 has 13 residues. Germline loops: CDR1 MNHNS, CDR2 SASEGT. Trimming removed 4 bases from V and 7 bases from J, with 11 bases in between. The data originate from a study of cytomegalovirus exposure and HLA in healthy donors. The study ran its PCR with 60 Vbeta and 13 Jbeta primers. Sequencing used immunoSEQ multiplex PCR; TCRdb keeps in-frame clones, though not all of them. Altogether some 20,000 clones are present, approximately 68% being singletons, with the ten largest covering 3.7%. V gene TRBV6-1 combines with J gene TRBJ1-5, with D unclear. The clonotype comes from a man younger than 35 in good health and CMV-seronegative. Specimen: PBMCs. The CDR3 here is CASSALIQQPQHF. In nucleotides, the CDR3 is TGTGCCAGCAGTGCCCTCATCCAGCAGCCCCAGCATTTT.